This TCR beta chain was recovered during a study of CD8 T cells in Susac syndrome. RNA was extracted with the RNeasy kit, and a quantity of roughly 0.5 to 1 ug was reverse transcribed using random hexamers. TCRdb passed the immunoSEQ multiplex PCR reads through MiXCR, listing each CDR3 protein once. The sample lists 100,000 to 150,000 distinct CDR3 sequences, around 80% occurring once. V lost 2 bases to trimming and J lost 0 bases, with 8 bases between them. The CDR3 has 14 amino acids. CDR1 is SNHLY, CDR2 FYNNEI, per germline. Peripheral blood CD8+ and CD4+ T cells were profiled by TCR beta sequencing. It was negative isolation that provided the CD8+ and CD4+ T cells, whereas TEMRA cells were enriched by FACS.

Sequencing input: CD8+ T cells from PBMCs. The source is a human donor with multiple sclerosis. This rearrangement joins TRBV2 to TRBJ2-7, with D uncertain. CDR3 nucleotides: TGTGCCAGCAGTGAATCTGGGCCCTCCTACGAGCAGTACTTC. Protein: CASSESGPSYEQYF. The complete variable domain, with remaining parts taken from reference TRBV2 and TRBJ2-7, reads EPEVTQTPSHQVTQMGQEVILRCVPISNHLYFYWYRQILGQKVEFLVSFYNNEISEKSEIFDDQFSVERPDGSNFTLKIRSTKLEDSAMYFCASSESGPSYEQYFGPGTRLTVT.